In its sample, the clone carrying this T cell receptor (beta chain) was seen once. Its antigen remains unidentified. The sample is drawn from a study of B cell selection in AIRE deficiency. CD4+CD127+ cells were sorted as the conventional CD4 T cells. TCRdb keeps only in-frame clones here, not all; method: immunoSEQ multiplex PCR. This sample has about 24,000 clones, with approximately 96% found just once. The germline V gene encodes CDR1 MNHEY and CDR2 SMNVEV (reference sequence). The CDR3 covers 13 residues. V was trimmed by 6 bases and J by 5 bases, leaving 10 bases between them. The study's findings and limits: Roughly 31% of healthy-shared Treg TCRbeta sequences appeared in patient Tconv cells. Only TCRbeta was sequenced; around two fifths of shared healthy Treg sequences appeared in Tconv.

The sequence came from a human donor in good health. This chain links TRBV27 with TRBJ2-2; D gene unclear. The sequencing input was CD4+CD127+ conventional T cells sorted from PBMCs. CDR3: CASRSPLTGELFF. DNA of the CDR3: TGTGCCAGCAGATCACCGCTGACCGGGGAGCTGTTTTTT.